This T cell receptor beta chain was documented in a study of metastatic and nonmetastatic thyroid tumors. This CDR3 has 12 residues. V lost 2 bases, J lost 3 bases, and 4 bases lay in between. CDR1 and CDR2 (germline): MNHNS, SASEGT. TCRdb re-called the PCR reads through MiXCR. The data hold some 60,000 clones, with just under 30% observed a single time. Thyroid surgery was preceded by no treatment in any patient. Specimen: blood. The chain has TRBV6-1 and TRBJ2-5; D remains ambiguous. The origin of this receptor is a female donor with papillary thyroid cancer or a benign thyroid nodule (not recorded which). Some clones in this sample may be carry-over from other donors' samples. The CDR3, as DNA: TGTGCCAGCAGTGAACGGGAAGAGACCCAGTACTTC. It encodes CASSEREETQYF.